This TCR beta chain was captured by sequencing in a study of blood T cell repertoires in COVID-19. Study-level background: T cells, B-cell-depleted T cells, or PBMCs supplied cDNA or gDNA.

Germline V gives CDR1 LNHDA, CDR2 SQIVND (reference sequence). The length of the CDR3 is 13 residues. The ends were cut back, 5 bases at V and 0 bases at J, with 7 bases in the middle. Using immunoSEQ multiplex PCR, the repertoire was profiled, and TCRdb retains in-frame clones only, with some absent. The sample has a few hundred thousand clones; 80% to 90% are singletons. What was sequenced was peripheral blood. This rearrangement joins TRBV19 to TRBJ1-1; D gene ambiguous. The sequence was obtained from a woman aged 80 or over with active or convalescent COVID-19. The CDR3 DNA follows: TGTGCCAGTAGTCAGGAAATGAACACTGAAGCTTTCTTT. Amino acid sequence: CASSQEMNTEAFF.